A single sample is the source of the 22 T cell receptor beta chains below, sequenced in a study of T-cell reconstitution after alpha-beta-depleted transplantation in children. The authors prepared the TCRbeta library with unique molecular identifiers. TCRdb fed the PCR reads into MiXCR, producing one record per CDR3 protein. The table shows about 270,000 distinct CDR3 sequences, with 9.5% to 10% occurring only once. The source was PBMCs from the stem cell graft donor, collected from the stem cell graft. Receptors originate from a human donor who donated a stem cell graft to a child with SCID.

The table lists this clonotype with many counts. This sequence joins TRBV3-1 and TRBJ1-6; D remains ambiguous. Deletions cut 1 base from V and 10 bases from J, with 11 bases between. The CDR3 runs 14 residues. Germline CDR1 is LGHDT and CDR2 is YNNKEL (reference sequence). CDR3 sequence: CASSQVLRESPLHF. Here the CDR3 DNA reads TGTGCCAGCAGCCAAGTACTTCGGGAGTCACCCCTCCACTTT.

V gene TRBV27 combines with J gene TRBJ1-4; 8 bases align to TRBD1. Germline CDR1 reads MNHEY; CDR2 reads SMNVEV (reference sequence). The ends lost 7 bases at V and 4 bases at J; junction bases unmatched: 8. This CDR3 is 15 amino acids long. The CDR3 spells CASKGQGEFNEKLFF. CDR3 nucleotides: TGTGCCAGCAAAGGACAGGGAGAATTTAATGAAAAACTGTTTTTT.

The gene calls are TRBV20-1 and TRBJ1-2; perhaps TRBD1 as D (5 bases). CDR1 and CDR2 (germline): DFQATT, SNEGSKA (reference sequence). CDR3 size: 13 residues. Trimming shortened V by 6 bases and J by 9 bases, and 20 bases separated the two germline ends. The CDR3: CSAVPGGSGSYTF. CDR3 in DNA: TGCAGTGCCGTTCCGGGGGGGTCGGGAAGCTACACCTTC.

V and J are TRBV12-3 or TRBV12-4 and TRBJ1-1; weak D call: TRBD1 (6 bases). V gave up 10 bases and J gave up 1 base, with 13 bases separating them. There are 13 residues in the CDR3. The CDR3 sequence: CATQGAANTEAFF. In DNA, the CDR3 is TGTGCCACACAGGGTGCCGCGAACACTGAAGCTTTCTTT.

This clonotype has just a few counts. This chain uses TRBV6-5 with TRBJ2-7; 7 positions match TRBD1. J was trimmed by 1 base and V by 5 bases; bases with no gene match: 8. Per germline, CDR1 MNHEY and CDR2 SVGAGI. The CDR3 covers 15 residues. Here the CDR3 reads CASSHLRQGSYEQYF. CDR3 bases: TGTGCCAGCAGTCACCTCCGACAGGGTTCCTACGAGCAGTACTTC.

The genes are TRBV7-8 and TRBJ2-7; D not certain. Trimming shortened V by 5 bases and J by 4 bases, and 18 bases separated the two germline ends. Germline V CDR1 and CDR2: SGHVS, FQNEAQ. The CDR3 is 15 amino acids. CDR3 sequence (DNA): TGTGCCAGCAGCCCCCCCAGGCTGATTGTTTACGAGCAGTACTTC. Translation gives CASSPPRLIVYEQYF.

This clonotype was found a few times. The chain recombines TRBV5-1 with TRBJ2-1, with D perhaps matching TRBD2 (6 bases). Trimming stripped 9 bases from V and 6 bases from J, with 10 bases between. Germline V lookup: CDR1 SGHRS, CDR2 YFSETQ. CDR3 size: 11 residues. The CDR3 spells CATRLGNEQFF. Here the CDR3 DNA reads TGCGCCACCCGACTAGGCAATGAGCAGTTCTTC.

The chain employs TRBV10-3 and TRBJ2-7, with 9 bases fitting TRBD1. The CDR3 is 14 amino acids. Germline V gives CDR1 ENHRY, CDR2 SYGVKD. J lost 2 bases, V lost 5 bases, and 4 bases had no gene match. As DNA, the CDR3 is TGTGCCATCAGTAGGGACAGGGCCACCTACGAGCAGTACTTC. Translating gives CAISRDRATYEQYF.

A few counts support this clonotype. The J gene is TRBJ2-7, the V gene TRBV5-1; 10 bases align to TRBD2. Germline V CDR1 and CDR2: SGHRS, YFSETQ. The CDR3 length is 15 residues. V shed 3 bases, J shed 4 bases, and the junction held 7 bases outside the gene matches. The CDR3 loop reads CASSWLAGAGYEQYF. Here the CDR3 DNA reads TGCGCCAGCAGCTGGCTAGCGGGGGCGGGATACGAGCAGTACTTC.

The chain recombines TRBV19 with TRBJ2-2, with TRBD1 matching over 12 bases. The trim removed 4 bases at V and 4 bases at J, leaving 10 bases unmatched. The CDR3 extends over 18 amino acids. Germline assignment: CDR1 LNHDA and CDR2 SQIVND (reference sequence). CDR3 nucleotide sequence: TGTGCCAGTAGTACGTGGGGACAGGGGGCAAGGAGCACCGGGGAGCTGTTTTTT. Residues: CASSTWGQGARSTGELFF. The full variable domain, rest sourced from reference TRBV19 and TRBJ2-2, is DGGITQSPKYLFRKEGQNVTLSCEQNLNHDAMYWYRQDPGQGLRLIYYSQIVNDFQKGDIAEGYSVSREKKESFPLTVTSAQKNPTAFYLCASSTWGQGARSTGELFFGEGSRLTVL.

The chain joins TRBV18 to TRBJ2-1, with D unclear. V lost 0 bases and J 5 bases, leaving 11 bases between the germline ends. The CDR3 runs 15 residues. Germline V gives CDR1 KGHSH, CDR2 LQKENI. This chain's CDR3 is CASSPPSQKNNEQFF. The CDR3 bases are TGTGCCAGCTCACCACCGTCCCAGAAGAACAATGAGCAGTTCTTC.

Many counts were recorded for this clonotype. The V gene is TRBV12-3 or TRBV12-4, the J gene TRBJ2-5, with D perhaps matching TRBD1 or TRBD2 (5 bases each). The germline V and J ends were trimmed by 6 bases and 2 bases, with 7 bases remaining between them. CDR3 size: 12 residues. CDR3 in amino acids: CASRGPQETQYF. CDR3 nucleotide sequence: TGTGCCAGCAGGGGACCTCAAGAGACCCAGTACTTC.

There are a few counts of this clonotype. The chain recombines TRBV7-6 with TRBJ1-1; D gene ambiguous. Deletions cut 2 bases from V and 3 bases from J, with 7 bases between. Germline V gene lookup returns CDR1 SGHVS and CDR2 FNYEAQ. CDR3 size: 13 residues. CDR3 nucleotide sequence: TGTGCCAGCAGCTTATCGGAGCACACTGAAGCTTTCTTT. It translates to CASSLSEHTEAFF. Full variable domain (missing parts from reference TRBV7-6 and TRBJ1-1): GAGVSQSPRYKVTKRGQDVALRCDPISGHVSLYWYRQALGQGPEFLTYFNYEAQQDKSGLPNDRFSAERPEGSISTLTIQRTEQRDSAMYRCASSLSEHTEAFFGQGTRLTVV.

The rearrangement joins TRBV10-1 to TRBJ2-5; D gene unclear. Trimming removed 2 bases from V and 2 bases from J, with 6 bases in between. This CDR3 spans 13 amino acids. Germline CDR1 reads WNHNN; CDR2 reads SYGVQD (reference sequence). In nucleotides, the CDR3 is TGCGCCAGCAGTGAGGTGGGTCAAGAGACCCAGTACTTC. Protein sequence: CASSEVGQETQYF.

The V gene is TRBV2, the J gene TRBJ2-7, with TRBD1 matching over 7 bases. The CDR3 length is 15 residues. Losses at the gene ends were 6 bases for V and 2 bases for J; bases not matched to a gene: 10. In germline, CDR1 is SNHLY, CDR2 FYNNEI. The CDR3 DNA sequence: TGTGCCAGCAGGGGTAACAGGGGATCCCCCTACGAGCAGTACTTC. This encodes CASRGNRGSPYEQYF.

This sequence joins TRBV20-1 and TRBJ2-2; TRBD2 might be the D (5 bases). Trimming pared 6 bases from V and 0 bases from J, leaving 11 bases between. Germline CDR1 is DFQATT and CDR2 is SNEGSKA (reference sequence). This CDR3 is built from 14 residues. CDR3 amino acids: CSALAGANTGELFF. CDR3 bases: TGCAGTGCCCTAGCCGGGGCGAACACCGGGGAGCTGTTTTTT.

CDR3 sequence (DNA): TGTGCCAGCAGCTCAGAAGGACTAGCGGGGACAACCTACGAGCAGTACTTC. Encoded protein: CASSSEGLAGTTYEQYF. The chain has TRBV11-2 and TRBJ2-7; TRBD2 agrees at 12 bases. J was trimmed by 2 bases and V by 4 bases; bases with no gene match: 9. CDR1 and CDR2 from the germline V gene are SGHAT and FQNNGV. This CDR3 has 17 residues.

This chain joins TRBV12-3 or TRBV12-4 and TRBJ1-4, with D perhaps matching TRBD1 (6 bases). Trimming took 7 bases from V and 7 from J, leaving 16 bases between them. There are 14 residues in the CDR3. The CDR3 sequence: CASTGGAPGEKLFF. The CDR3 DNA sequence: TGTGCCAGCACCGGGGGGGCCCCAGGTGAAAAACTGTTTTTT.

This clonotype showed up just a few times. The chain links TRBV18 to TRBJ2-2, with D perhaps matching TRBD2 (5 bases). Germline CDR1 KGHSH, CDR2 LQKENI. Trimming pared 6 bases from V and 0 bases from J, leaving 8 bases between. The CDR3 sequence is 14 residues long. The CDR3 coding sequence is TGTGCCAGCTCGGGAGTCGCGAACACCGGGGAGCTGTTTTTT. Amino acid sequence: CASSGVANTGELFF.

The V call is TRBV21-1, the J call TRBJ2-5; TRBD1, the D gene given by the table, was not confirmed from the DNA. TRBV21-1 constitutes a pseudogene. The CDR3 has 15 residues. The CDR3 protein is CAITHGVGGQETQYF. The CDR3 DNA is TGTGCCATTACCCACGGAGTAGGGGGCCAAGAGACCCAGTACTTC.

This clonotype was detected a few times. This sequence joins TRBV4-1 and TRBJ1-2; D remains unclear. The CDR3 runs 15 residues. Germline CDR1 reads MGHRA; CDR2 reads YSYEKL. Trimming pared 0 bases from V and 4 bases from J, leaving 12 bases between. The CDR3: CASSQDRGGLYGYTF. CDR3 DNA sequence: TGCGCCAGCAGCCAAGATCGGGGAGGTCTCTATGGCTACACCTTC.

This chain connects TRBV7-9 to TRBJ2-5, with D tentatively TRBD2 (6 bases). The CDR3 is 15 amino acids. Germline loops: CDR1 SEHNR, CDR2 FQNEAQ (reference sequence). The V end was cut by 6 bases, the J end by 1 base, with 15 bases between. CDR3 nucleotide sequence: TGTGCCAGCAGGGGGGGAAGCGGACTCCAAGAGACCCAGTACTTC. This encodes CASRGGSGLQETQYF.